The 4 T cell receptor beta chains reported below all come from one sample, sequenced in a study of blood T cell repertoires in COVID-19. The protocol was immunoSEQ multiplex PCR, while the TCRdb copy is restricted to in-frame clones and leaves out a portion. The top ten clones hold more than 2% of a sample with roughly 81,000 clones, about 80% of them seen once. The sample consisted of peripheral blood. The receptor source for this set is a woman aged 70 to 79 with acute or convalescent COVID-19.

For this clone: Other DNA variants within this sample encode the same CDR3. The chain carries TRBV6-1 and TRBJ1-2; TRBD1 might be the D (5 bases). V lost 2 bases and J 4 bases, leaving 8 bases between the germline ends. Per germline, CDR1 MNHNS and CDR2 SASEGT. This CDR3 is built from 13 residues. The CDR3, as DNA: TGTGCCAGCAGTGAAAGGGGTGGCTATGGCTACACCTTC. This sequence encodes CASSERGGYGYTF.

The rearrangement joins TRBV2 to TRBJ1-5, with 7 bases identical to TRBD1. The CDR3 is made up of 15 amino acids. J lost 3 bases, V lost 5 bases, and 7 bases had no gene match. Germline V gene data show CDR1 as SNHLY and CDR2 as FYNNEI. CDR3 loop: CASSNLGQDNQPQHF. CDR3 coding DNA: TGTGCCAGCAGTAACCTTGGACAGGACAATCAGCCCCAGCATTTT.

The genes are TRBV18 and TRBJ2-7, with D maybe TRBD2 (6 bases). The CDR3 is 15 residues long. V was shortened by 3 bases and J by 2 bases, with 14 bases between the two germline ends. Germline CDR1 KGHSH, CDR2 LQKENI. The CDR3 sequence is CASSPGTAAPYEQYF. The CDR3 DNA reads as TGTGCCAGCTCACCGGGGACTGCCGCCCCCTACGAGCAGTACTTC.

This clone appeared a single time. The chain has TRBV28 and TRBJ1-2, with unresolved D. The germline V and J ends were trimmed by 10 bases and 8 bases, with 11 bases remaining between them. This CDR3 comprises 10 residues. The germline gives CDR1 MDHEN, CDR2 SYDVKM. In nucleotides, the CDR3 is TGTGCCACCGGGTCTCACGGCTACACCTTC. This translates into CATGSHGYTF.